A single sample gave rise to the 30 T cell receptor beta chains below, sequenced in a study of control samples from healthy donors and cancer patients (dated by TCRdb to the early 2020s). Receptors were amplified or captured by the immunoSEQ multiplex PCR assay. Here the immuneACCESS table is served through TCRdb, limited to in-frame sequences with V and J called. Missing clones are a known gap in these copies; in checked studies unresolved V genes cover under half, and the rest lacks a known reason. For this sample there are roughly 120,000 clones; about 88% appear just once. The ten largest account for more than 2.5% of the sample. Sequenced sample: blood. The receptor set was obtained from a man aged 45 to 65 in good health.

This sequence joins TRBV3-1 (or the pseudogene TRBV3-2) and TRBJ2-3; the match to TRBD2 covers 7 bases. With 4 bases clipped from V and 1 base from J, the junction kept 8 bases outside the gene matches. CDR1 and CDR2 (germline): LGHDT, YNNKEL (reference sequence). The CDR3 runs 16 residues. CDR3 nucleotides: TGTGCCAGCAGCCCTTCGAGGGCGGGGGGCACAGATACGCAGTATTTT. It is translated as CASSPSRAGGTDTQYF.

The chain has TRBV4-1 and TRBJ1-2; perhaps TRBD1 as D (6 bases). V lost 4 bases, J lost 8 bases, and 20 bases lay in between. The CDR3 is made up of 15 amino acids. Germline assignment: CDR1 MGHRA and CDR2 YSYEKL. The chain's CDR3 is CASSRGGTGQSGYTF. In DNA form, the CDR3 reads TGCGCCAGCAGCCGGGGGGGTACAGGGCAGAGCGGCTACACCTTC.

This clone was recorded only once. This sequence joins TRBV14 and TRBJ1-6; TRBD1 might be the D (5 bases). V shed 2 bases and J shed 11 bases, with 13 bases lying between them. Germline lookup yields CDR1 SGHDN and CDR2 FVKESK. CDR3 size: 14 residues. CDR3 DNA: TGTGCCAGCAGCCAACAGGGTCGGTCTGCACCCCTCCACTTT. It specifies CASSQQGRSAPLHF.

This clone was detected a few times. Other nucleotide sequences in the sample specify the same CDR3. This chain joins TRBV5-1 and TRBJ1-1; D gene uncertain. V lost 5 bases, J lost 12 bases, and 20 bases lay in between. The CDR3 consists of 13 residues. The germline V gene has CDR1 SGHRS and CDR2 YFSETQ. Here the CDR3 DNA reads TGCGCCAGCAGAAAAGACCCGACCGGGGTAACTTTCTTT. It translates to CASRKDPTGVTFF.

The chain carries TRBV15 and TRBJ2-3, with 7 bases fitting TRBD2. The CDR3 consists of 15 residues. V trimming: 1 base; J trimming: 2 bases; junction bases outside the gene matches: 3. Germline V gives CDR1 LNHNV, CDR2 YYDKDF (reference sequence). For the CDR3, the DNA is TGTGCCACCAGCAGAGTAGCGGGCATCACAGATACGCAGTATTTT. Translation gives CATSRVAGITDTQYF.

The chain employs TRBV6-1 and TRBJ2-3; D call uncertain. This CDR3 contains 13 residues. CDR1 and CDR2 (germline): MNHNS, SASEGT. The V end was cut by 6 bases, the J end by 0 bases, with 7 bases between. This CDR3 is CASSRTSTDTQYF. Here the CDR3 DNA reads TGTGCCAGCAGCCGTACTAGCACAGATACGCAGTATTTT.

The chain joins TRBV11-3 to TRBJ2-7, with D unresolved. Per germline, CDR1 SGHNT and CDR2 YENEEA. Deletions cut 5 bases from V and 2 bases from J, with 10 bases between. The CDR3 covers 13 residues. CDR3 in amino acids: CASSPLLAYEQYF. The CDR3 DNA follows: TGTGCCAGCAGCCCCCTTCTGGCCTACGAGCAGTACTTC.

As DNA, the CDR3 is TGTGCCAGTAGTACTCTCGGACAGGGGGCGACCATCTCTGGAAACACCATATATTTT. Protein product: CASSTLGQGATISGNTIYF. The chain employs TRBV19 and TRBJ1-3; TRBD1 matches 11 bases. Germline trimming cut 4 bases from V and 0 bases from J; bases unmatched to any gene: 11. The CDR3 loop spans 19 amino acids. In germline, CDR1 is LNHDA, CDR2 SQIVND (reference sequence).

This clone was counted between two and nine times. The chain recombines TRBV7-2 with TRBJ1-2; tentative D call: TRBD1 (5 bases). This CDR3 comprises 19 residues. Germline V gene sequence: CDR1 SGHTA, CDR2 FQGNSA. Trimming stripped 1 base from V and 4 bases from J, with 25 bases between. CDR3 sequence: CASSLGYWDSSTSSYGYTF. The CDR3 DNA follows: TGTGCCAGCAGCTTAGGTTATTGGGACTCCTCGACGAGTAGCTATGGCTACACCTTC.

This chain connects TRBV2 to TRBJ1-5, with TRBD1 identical over 7 bases. After removal of 7 bases from V and 3 bases from J, the junction contained 9 bases not matched to a gene. Germline CDR1 is SNHLY and CDR2 is FYNNEI. The CDR3 is 15 amino acids. The CDR3 is CASTLMGQLNQPQHF. The DNA for the CDR3 is TGTGCCAGCACCCTTATGGGACAGCTCAATCAGCCCCAGCATTTT.

There are a few counts of this clone. The chain couples TRBV9 to TRBJ2-7; D is possibly TRBD1 or TRBD2 (5 bases each). CDR3 size: 14 residues. The germline V gene encodes CDR1 SGDLS and CDR2 YYNGEE. With 3 bases removed from V and 3 bases from J, the gap between germline ends came to 13 bases. CDR3 residues: CASSAPGRYYEQYF. CDR3 sequence (DNA): TGTGCCAGCAGCGCACCGGGACGGTACTACGAGCAGTACTTC.

The chain joins TRBV7-6 to TRBJ2-1; possible D gene TRBD2, 5 bases. Germline values: CDR1 SGHVS, CDR2 FNYEAQ. The CDR3 contains 16 residues. The V gene lost 2 bases and the J gene lost 5 bases, with 16 bases spanning the gap. CDR3 in amino acids: CASSLRPSPGNNEQFF. The CDR3 region has the DNA TGTGCCAGCAGCTTACGACCCTCACCCGGGAACAATGAGCAGTTCTTC.

The chain uses TRBV28 and TRBJ2-5; possibly TRBD1 for D (6 bases). The ends were cut back, 4 bases at V and 7 bases at J, with 16 bases in the middle. The CDR3 sequence is 14 residues long. Germline V gene lookup returns CDR1 MDHEN and CDR2 SYDVKM. CDR3 region: CASSSGQGRATQYF. CDR3 DNA: TGTGCCAGCAGTTCAGGCCAGGGGCGAGCGACCCAGTACTTC.

The rearrangement joins TRBV30 to TRBJ1-1; D remains ambiguous. Germline V gene data show CDR1 as GTSNPN and CDR2 as SVGIG (reference sequence). CDR3 length: 13 residues. The V end was cut by 2 bases, the J end by 3 bases, with 10 bases between. The CDR3 loop reads CAWSRGIDTEAFF. In nucleotides, the CDR3 is TGTGCCTGGAGTCGGGGTATCGACACTGAAGCTTTCTTT.

The chain links TRBV5-1 to TRBJ2-3; D possibly corresponds to TRBD1 (5 bases). The V and J ends lost 0 bases and 5 bases respectively, with 19 bases between them. CDR3 length: 17 amino acids. CDR1 and CDR2 from the germline V gene are SGHRS and YFSETQ. As DNA, the CDR3 is TGCGCCAGCAGCTTGGGTCCGGCGACAGCTCATATAGATACGCAGTATTTT. Translated: CASSLGPATAHIDTQYF.

The V and J genes are TRBV14 and TRBJ2-7, with a tentative D call TRBD1 (7 bases). Germline V CDR1 and CDR2: SGHDN, FVKESK. Trimming removed 0 bases from V and 2 bases from J, with 11 bases in between. The CDR3 spans 15 residues. CDR3 region: CASSQDWRGPYEQYF. The CDR3 nucleotides are TGTGCCAGCAGCCAAGATTGGAGGGGGCCCTACGAGCAGTACTTC.

The genes are TRBV20-1 and TRBJ1-5; no reliable D call. Trimming cost V 3 bases and J 5 bases, with 5 bases left between them. The CDR3 consists of 11 residues. Germline CDR1 DFQATT, CDR2 SNEGSKA (reference sequence). CDR3 DNA: TGCAGTGCTAGCGTTCATCAGCCCCAGCATTTT. It codes for CSASVHQPQHF.

The V and J genes are TRBV2 and TRBJ2-5; no firm D call. CDR1 and CDR2 (germline): SNHLY, FYNNEI. The CDR3 sequence is 13 residues long. The germline V and J ends were trimmed by 7 bases and 1 base, with 10 bases remaining between them. The CDR3 reads CASIRNSQETQYF. CDR3 nucleotides: TGTGCCAGCATTCGAAACTCCCAAGAGACCCAGTACTTC.

This chain connects TRBV28 to TRBJ2-5, with D maybe TRBD2 (5 bases). Germline CDR1 is MDHEN and CDR2 is SYDVKM. V gave up 10 bases and J gave up 5 bases, with 20 bases separating them. The CDR3 consists of 14 residues. This CDR3 reads CAITTYKGGETQYF. CDR3 coding DNA: TGTGCCATCACCACGTACAAGGGCGGGGAGACCCAGTACTTC.

The chain combines TRBV5-1 with TRBJ2-3, with no clear D. The ends were cut back, 1 base at V and 6 bases at J, with 12 bases in the middle. This CDR3 is 14 amino acids long. In germline, CDR1 is SGHRS, CDR2 YFSETQ. The CDR3: CASSLYTEPDTQYF. The CDR3, as DNA: TGCGCCAGCAGCTTGTATACGGAGCCGGATACGCAGTATTTT.

The J gene is TRBJ2-3, the V gene TRBV24-1, with TRBD2 matching over 9 bases. This CDR3 has 13 amino acids. CDR1 KGHDR and CDR2 SFDVKD come from the germline V gene. The trim removed 11 bases at V and 0 bases at J, leaving 2 bases unmatched. The CDR3 here is CAISGGSTDTQYF. The CDR3 DNA sequence: TGTGCCATTAGCGGGGGTAGCACAGATACGCAGTATTTT.

The chain combines TRBV5-6 with TRBJ1-3; a possible D gene is TRBD1 (6 bases). The CDR3 has 16 residues. Germline V gene lookup returns CDR1 SGHDT and CDR2 YYEEEE. The V end lost 7 bases, the J end lost 1 base, and 18 bases lay between the germline ends. Here the CDR3 DNA reads TGTGCCAGCGCCCTGACCGGGGGCGCTTCTGGAAACACCATATATTTT. As protein: CASALTGGASGNTIYF.

V usage is TRBV19 and J usage is TRBJ1-3, with D hard to call. Germline CDR1 LNHDA, CDR2 SQIVND (reference sequence). The CDR3 runs 13 residues. Trimming pared 8 bases from V and 0 bases from J, leaving 8 bases between. CDR3 sequence (DNA): TGTGCCAGTCGCCACAACTCTGGAAACACCATATATTTT. Protein product: CASRHNSGNTIYF.

The rearrangement links TRBV2 to TRBJ1-5; no reliable D call. This CDR3 is 14 amino acids long. CDR1 SNHLY and CDR2 FYNNEI come from the germline V gene. V dropped 10 bases and J dropped 7 bases, with 20 bases sitting between them. CDR3 nucleotide sequence: TGTGCCACTAAAGGCGGGGAGTATGGCCAGCCCCAGCATTTT. As protein: CATKGGEYGQPQHF.

CDR3 sequence: CASTFRGRVGNIQYF. In DNA, the CDR3 is TGTGCCAGCACCTTCCGGGGCAGGGTGGGAAACATTCAGTACTTC. J is TRBJ2-4 and V is TRBV27, with D perhaps TRBD1 or TRBD2 (5 bases each). V was pared by 7 bases and J by 6 bases, with 19 bases between. This CDR3 has 15 residues. The V gene's germline CDR1 is MNHEY and CDR2 SMNVEV (reference sequence).

V gene TRBV9 combines with J gene TRBJ1-4, with D tentatively TRBD1 (5 bases). V was clipped by 3 bases and J by 7 bases, with 16 bases between them. The CDR3 runs to 15 residues. Per germline, CDR1 SGDLS and CDR2 YYNGEE. The CDR3 sequence: CASSGRAPGGEKLFF. The CDR3 bases are TGTGCCAGCAGCGGAAGAGCCCCCGGGGGTGAAAAACTGTTTTTT.

The V call is TRBV11-3, the J call TRBJ2-7, with TRBD2 identical over 9 bases. CDR3 size: 15 residues. Germline CDR1 is SGHNT and CDR2 is YENEEA. Trimming at V came to 2 bases and at J to 0 bases, leaving 2 bases not matched to a gene. CDR3 nucleotides: TGTGCCAGCAGCTTAACTAGCGGGTCCTCCTACGAGCAGTACTTC. This sequence encodes CASSLTSGSSYEQYF.

The chain recombines TRBV15 with TRBJ1-4; D uncertain. Trimming left V 3 bases short and J 3 bases short, with 8 bases between. Germline values: CDR1 LNHNV, CDR2 YYDKDF (reference sequence). The CDR3 is made up of 14 amino acids. CDR3 sequence reads: CATSRGFANEKLFF. The CDR3, as DNA: TGTGCCACCAGCAGGGGGTTTGCTAATGAAAAACTGTTTTTT.

This rearrangement joins TRBV19 to TRBJ1-5, with a possible D match to TRBD1 (5 bases). Looked up from germline, CDR1 is LNHDA and CDR2 is SQIVND (reference sequence). Trimming left V 3 bases short and J 1 base short, with 13 bases between. The CDR3 loop spans 16 amino acids. The CDR3 protein is CASSIRRDGSNQPQHF. CDR3 DNA sequence: TGTGCCAGTAGTATCCGGAGGGACGGGAGCAATCAGCCCCAGCATTTT.

V and J are TRBV10-3 and TRBJ2-2; perhaps TRBD1 as D (6 bases). Germline lookup yields CDR1 ENHRY and CDR2 SYGVKD. V lost 4 bases, J lost 0 bases, and 12 bases lay in between. This CDR3 contains 16 residues. CDR3 bases: TGTGCCATCAGTGGGACAGCAGCCTCGAACACCGGGGAGCTGTTTTTT. Its protein is CAISGTAASNTGELFF.